This T cell receptor (beta chain) derives from a study of neurological immune-mediated disorders. This clonotype was seen at least ten times. Its antigen is currently unknown. Unsorted libraries were generated from 2 million PBMCs held at -80 degrees C. The cDNA was generated by 5'RACE with 10-nucleotide random UMIs. TCRdb reprocessed the 5' RACE reads via MiXCR and lists one record per CDR3 protein. Among 45,000 to 50,000 distinct CDR3 sequences listed, around 4.5% were seen once. Findings and caveats of the study: On phylogenetic grouping, the repertoires of 18 of 34 multiple sclerosis patients fell within one related-CDR3 cluster, constituting a possible signature. None of the CDR3 amino acid sequences of expanded clones recurred across subjects, suggesting private repertoires in all groups.

The V gene's germline CDR1 is DFQATT and CDR2 SNEGSKA (reference sequence). V lost 3 bases and J 6 bases, leaving 8 bases between the germline ends. This CDR3 has 12 residues. The source is a woman aged 60-70 years with multiple sclerosis. V and J are TRBV20-1 and TRBJ2-2, with D possibly being TRBD1 (6 bases). Sample: PBMCs. CDR3 bases: TGCAGTGCTAGCGCAGGGGCCGGGGAGCTGTTTTTT. This codes for CSASAGAGELFF.